These 12 T cell receptor beta chains originate from one sample sequenced in a study of post-analysis software for immune sequencing data. Sequencing libraries made from TCR beta cDNA carried unique molecular identifiers. A single record per CDR3 protein comes from TCRdb applying MiXCR to the PCR reads. The sample holds about 160,000 distinct CDR3 sequences, around 34% seen once. Source: blood, taken after autologous hematopoietic stem cell transplantation. These receptors were taken from a girl aged 10-17 years with multiple sclerosis.

This clonotype was observed at least ten times. The J gene is TRBJ1-2, the V gene TRBV2; D not certain. This CDR3 contains 12 residues. V lost 10 bases and J lost 0, with 9 bases in between. Germline V CDR1 and CDR2: SNHLY, FYNNEI. Here the CDR3 DNA reads TGTGCCACGCGCAGTTCTAACTATGGCTACACCTTC. Translating gives CATRSSNYGYTF.

The chain employs TRBV10-3 and TRBJ1-5; the D is unclear. With 2 bases removed from V and 5 bases from J, the gap between germline ends came to 13 bases. Germline V gene sequence: CDR1 ENHRY, CDR2 SYGVKD. This CDR3 has 15 amino acids. The CDR3 is CAISESKADHQPQHF. Written as DNA, the CDR3 is TGTGCCATCAGTGAGAGTAAGGCAGATCATCAGCCCCAGCATTTT.

The CDR3 reads CSVYTRAPKETQYF. Written as DNA, the CDR3 is TGCAGTGTTTACACCCGGGCCCCTAAAGAGACCCAGTACTTC. The gene calls are TRBV20-1 and TRBJ2-5, with D unresolved. This CDR3 is 14 amino acids long. Trimming shortened V by 7 bases and J by 3 bases, and 18 bases separated the two germline ends. CDR1 is DFQATT, CDR2 SNEGSKA, per germline (reference sequence).

The chain uses TRBV12-3 or TRBV12-4 and TRBJ1-1; D gene ambiguous. The length of the CDR3 is 13 residues. The germline V and J ends were trimmed by 6 bases and 5 bases, with 13 bases remaining between them. CDR3 loop: CASSHGFRTEAFF. CDR3 DNA sequence: TGTGCCAGCAGCCACGGCTTTCGAACTGAAGCTTTCTTT.

Ten or more counts support this clonotype. The CDR3 region has the DNA TGCAGCGTCGACGGCCGAATTAGCACAGATACGCAGTATTTT. Its protein product is CSVDGRISTDTQYF. This chain links TRBV29-1 with TRBJ2-3; D remains unclear. V lost 6 bases to trimming and J lost 0 bases, with 13 bases between them. The CDR3 covers 14 residues. Germline values: CDR1 SQVTM, CDR2 ANQGSEA.

The chain couples TRBV9 to TRBJ2-7; no firm D call. The end of the DNA fits TRBJ2-5 better, so the J call may be wrong. Germline CDR1 and CDR2: SGDLS and YYNGEE. This CDR3 has 13 residues. In nucleotides, the CDR3 is TGTGCCAGCAGCGTAGAGGCTGGGGAGACCCAGTACTTC. This sequence encodes CASSVEAGETQYF.

The rearrangement links TRBV7-3 to TRBJ2-3, with TRBD2 identical over 9 bases. The CDR3 is 15 amino acids. From germline, CDR1 is SGHTA and CDR2 FQGTGA. Trimming cost V 2 bases and J 4 bases; bases outside gene matches: 4. The CDR3 nucleotides read TGTGCCAGCAGCTTAGGGCTAGCGGGACCAGATACGCAGTATTTT. Amino acid sequence: CASSLGLAGPDTQYF.

This clonotype has a count of ten or more. One base away lies a much larger clone, so this may be a sequencing read error. This rearrangement joins TRBV15 to TRBJ1-2; D remains unclear. This CDR3 is built from 15 residues. The germline gives CDR1 LNHNV, CDR2 YYDKDF (reference sequence). V lost 0 bases, J lost 4 bases, and 12 bases lay in between. CDR3 region: CATSRDQTQRYGYTF. Written as DNA, the CDR3 is TGTGCCACCAGCAGAGATCAGACCCAACGCTATGGCTACACCTTC.

This clonotype was counted between two and nine times. The V call is TRBV12-3 or TRBV12-4, the J call TRBJ1-5; D gene uncertain. The V end was cut by 6 bases, the J end by 5 bases, with 8 bases between. This CDR3 is 12 amino acids long. CDR3 region: CASSTRDQPQHF. The CDR3 DNA reads as TGTGCCAGCAGCACACGCGATCAGCCCCAGCATTTT.

This clonotype was detected a few times. The chain recombines TRBV7-9 with TRBJ1-2, with 10 nucleotides matching TRBD1. J was trimmed by 6 bases and V by 6 bases; bases with no gene match: 7. The V gene's germline CDR1 is SEHNR and CDR2 FQNEAQ (reference sequence). The CDR3 contains 14 residues. The CDR3 reads CASSWGTGANGYTF. The CDR3, as DNA: TGTGCCAGCAGTTGGGGGACAGGGGCGAATGGCTACACCTTC.

This clonotype showed up just once. A read error may account for a junction end that differs from germline. The chain couples TRBV2 to TRBJ1-1; 7 bases match TRBD1. The CDR3 extends over 14 amino acids. In germline, CDR1 is SNHLY, CDR2 FYNNEI. The chain's CDR3 is CASSQGQLNIEAFF. The CDR3 DNA is TGTGCCAGCAGTCAGGGACAGCTGAACATTGAAGCTTTCTTT.

This clonotype came up once. This chain joins TRBV7-3 and TRBJ1-1, with a weak D call TRBD1 (5 bases). Trimming stripped 4 bases from V and 0 bases from J, with 9 bases between. The germline CDR1 and CDR2 sequences are SGHTA and FQGTGA. The CDR3 sequence is 14 residues long. The CDR3 nucleotides are TGTGCCAGCAGCTGGTCCAGGGTGAACACTGAAGCTTTCTTT. This encodes CASSWSRVNTEAFF. Together with reference TRBV7-3 and TRBJ1-1, the CDR3 gives the full variable domain: GAGVSQTPSNKVTEKGKYVELRCDPISGHTALYWYRQSLGQGPEFLIYFQGTGAADDSGLPNDRFFAVRPEGSVSTLKIQRTERGDSAVYLCASSWSRVNTEAFFGQGTRLTVV.